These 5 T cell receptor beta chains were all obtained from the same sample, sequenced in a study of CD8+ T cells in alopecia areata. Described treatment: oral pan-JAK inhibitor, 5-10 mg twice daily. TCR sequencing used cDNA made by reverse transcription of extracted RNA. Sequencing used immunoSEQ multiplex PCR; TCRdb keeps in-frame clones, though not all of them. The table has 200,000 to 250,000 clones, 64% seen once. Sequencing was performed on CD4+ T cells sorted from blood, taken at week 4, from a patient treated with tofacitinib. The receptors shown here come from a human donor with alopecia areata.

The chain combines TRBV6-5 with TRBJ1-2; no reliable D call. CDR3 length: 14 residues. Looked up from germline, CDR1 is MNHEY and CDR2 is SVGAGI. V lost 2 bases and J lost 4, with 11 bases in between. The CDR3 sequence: CASSYDGLGYGYTF. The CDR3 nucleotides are TGTGCCAGCAGTTACGACGGGCTCGGCTATGGCTACACCTTC.

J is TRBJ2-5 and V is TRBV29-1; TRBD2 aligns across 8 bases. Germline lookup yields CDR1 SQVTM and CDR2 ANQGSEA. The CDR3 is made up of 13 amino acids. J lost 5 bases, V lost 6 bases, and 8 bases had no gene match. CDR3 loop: CSVKRGPMETQYF. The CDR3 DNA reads TGCAGCGTGAAGCGGGGGCCTATGGAGACCCAGTACTTC.

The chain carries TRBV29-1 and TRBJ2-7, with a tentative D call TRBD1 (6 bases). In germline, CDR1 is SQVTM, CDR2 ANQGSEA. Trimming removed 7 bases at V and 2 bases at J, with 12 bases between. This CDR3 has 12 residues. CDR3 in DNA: TGCAGCGCATGGACAGCGGCCTACGAGCAGTACTTC. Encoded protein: CSAWTAAYEQYF.

The CDR3 sequence is CASSRGQAPQYF. The CDR3 DNA is TGTGCCAGCAGCCGCGGACAGGCCCCGCAGTATTTT. The chain joins TRBV7-2 to TRBJ2-3; 7 bases match TRBD1. CDR3 length equals 12 residues. Trimming at V came to 5 bases and at J to 10 bases, leaving 6 bases not matched to a gene. Germline CDR1 SGHTA, CDR2 FQGNSA. The variable domain in full, completed from reference TRBV7-2 and TRBJ2-3, reads GAGVSQSPSNKVTEKGKDVELRCDPISGHTALYWYRQSLGQGLEFLIYFQGNSAPDKSGLPSDRFSAERTGGSVSTLTIQRTQQEDSAVYLCASSRGQAPQYFGPGTRLTVL.

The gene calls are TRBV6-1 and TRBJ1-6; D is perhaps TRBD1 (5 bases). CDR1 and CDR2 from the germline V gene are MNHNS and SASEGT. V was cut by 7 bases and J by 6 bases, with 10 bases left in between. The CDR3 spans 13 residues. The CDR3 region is CASIERGNSPLHF. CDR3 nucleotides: TGTGCCAGCATAGAAAGGGGTAATTCACCCCTCCACTTT.